Below, one TCR beta chain is given with its context. TCRdb keeps only in-frame clones here, not all; method: immunoSEQ multiplex PCR. Of over 150,000 clones in the sample, 86% were seen once. These data come from a study of cytomegalovirus exposure and HLA in healthy donors. Looked up from germline, CDR1 is MNHNS and CDR2 is SASEGT. The CDR3 totals 14 residues. The V gene end was trimmed by 11 bases and the J gene end by 8 bases; junction bases not matched to a gene: 10. This chain links TRBV6-1 with TRBJ2-2, with 11 bases aligning to TRBD2. Sequences were obtained from PBMCs. The receptor's source is a young man in good health and CMV-seropositive. CDR3 nucleotides: TGTGCCGGGACTAGCGGTCCCGCGGAGGGGGAGCTGTTTTTT. This codes for CAGTSGPAEGELFF.